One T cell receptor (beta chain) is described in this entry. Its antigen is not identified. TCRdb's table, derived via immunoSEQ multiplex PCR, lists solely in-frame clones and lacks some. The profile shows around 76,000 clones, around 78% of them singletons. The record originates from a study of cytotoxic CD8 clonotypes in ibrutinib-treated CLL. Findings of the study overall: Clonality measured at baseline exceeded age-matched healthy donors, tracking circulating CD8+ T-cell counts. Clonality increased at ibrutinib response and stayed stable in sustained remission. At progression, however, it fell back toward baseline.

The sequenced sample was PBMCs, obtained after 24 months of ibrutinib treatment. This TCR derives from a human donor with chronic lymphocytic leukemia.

The CDR3 sequence: CAISETPGDTQYF. The CDR3 nucleotides are TGTGCCATCAGTGAAACCCCCGGAGATACGCAGTATTTT. The chain employs TRBV10-3 and TRBJ2-3; D is unresolved. The germline V gene has CDR1 ENHRY and CDR2 SYGVKD. V was pared by 3 bases and J by 5 bases, with 9 bases between. This CDR3 contains 13 residues.